One sample yielded the 10 T cell receptor beta chains listed below, sequenced in a study of early T cells in non-severe SARS-CoV-2 infection. TCRdb recomputed calls from the 5' RACE reads with MiXCR, one row per CDR3 protein. The sample lists 40,000 to 45,000 distinct CDR3 sequences, 10% to 15% occurring once. Sequencing was done on a sample of whole blood. These receptors were collected from an adult who was a healthcare worker with PCR-confirmed SARS-CoV-2 infection or an uninfected control (not recorded which).

This clonotype was seen a few times. J is TRBJ1-1 and V is TRBV14; TRBD1 might be the D (6 bases). CDR1 SGHDN and CDR2 FVKESK come from the germline V gene. This CDR3 spans 14 amino acids. Trimming left V 2 bases short and J 4 bases short, with 11 bases between. The CDR3 DNA follows: TGTGCCAGCAGCCAAAACGTCAGGGGCACTGAAGCTTTCTTT. This sequence encodes CASSQNVRGTEAFF. The full variable domain, with the rest looked up from reference TRBV14 and TRBJ1-1, is EAGVTQFPSHSVIEKGQTVTLRCDPISGHDNLYWYRRVMGKEIKFLLHFVKESKQDESGMPNNRFLAERTGGTYSTLKVQPAELEDSGVYFCASSQNVRGTEAFFGQGTRLTVV.

This rearrangement joins TRBV29-1 to TRBJ1-2, with a possible D match to TRBD1 (6 bases). CDR3 length: 12 amino acids. Germline CDR1 and CDR2: SQVTM and ANQGSEA. V was cut by 6 bases and J by 4 bases, with 12 bases left in between. The CDR3 here is CSVLTGSYGYTF. Here the CDR3 DNA reads TGCAGCGTGCTGACAGGCTCCTATGGCTACACCTTC.

The genes are TRBV3-1 and TRBJ2-7; D remains ambiguous. The CDR3 extends over 14 amino acids. V was pared by 4 bases and J by 4 bases, with 14 bases between. Germline CDR1 and CDR2: LGHDT and YNNKEL (reference sequence). CDR3: CASSRRPEAYEQYF. For the CDR3, the DNA is TGTGCCAGCAGCCGGAGACCCGAGGCTTACGAGCAGTACTTC.

This clonotype was seen only a few times. The CDR3 nucleotides are TGCAGTGCTAGAGAGCCACAGAAAACCTACTCCTACGAGCAGTACTTC. Translation: CSAREPQKTYSYEQYF. J is TRBJ2-7 and V is TRBV20-1, with D hard to call. The V end was cut by 0 bases, the J end by 0 bases, with 15 bases between. There are 16 residues in the CDR3. Germline V gene data show CDR1 as DFQATT and CDR2 as SNEGSKA (reference sequence).

V and J are TRBV20-1 and TRBJ2-5; no definite D call. The CDR3 runs 13 residues. In germline, CDR1 is DFQATT, CDR2 SNEGSKA (reference sequence). Trimming left V 3 bases short and J 2 bases short, with 10 bases between. For the CDR3, the DNA is TGCAGTGCTAGTCCGGACGGACAAGAGACCCAGTACTTC. Its translation: CSASPDGQETQYF.

The V and J genes are TRBV29-1 and TRBJ1-2, with D uncertain. V lost 6 bases and J lost 1, with 12 bases in between. Looked up from germline, CDR1 is SQVTM and CDR2 is ANQGSEA. The CDR3 is made up of 13 amino acids. For the CDR3, the DNA is TGCAGCGTCCCCGGAGACTTTAACTATGGCTACACCTTC. Translating it yields CSVPGDFNYGYTF. Supplemented by reference TRBV29-1 and TRBJ1-2, the full variable domain reads SAVISQKPSRDICQRGTSLTIQCQVDSQVTMMFWYRQQPGQSLTLIATANQGSEATYESGFVIDKFPISRPNLTFSTLTVSNMSPEDSSIYLCSVPGDFNYGYTFGSGTRLTVV.

The rearrangement links TRBV6-2 or TRBV6-3 to TRBJ2-2; D is unresolved. The CDR3 runs 14 residues. Germline V lookup: CDR1 MNHEY, CDR2 SVGEGT. Between the trimmed V and J ends, which lost 5 bases and 3 bases, there was a span of 10 bases. CDR3 sequence (DNA): TGTGCCAGCAGTCCCCGTCTAGACACCGGGGAGCTGTTTTTT. This gives the protein CASSPRLDTGELFF.

This clonotype showed up many times. The CDR3 region is CASSPSPWNSNQPQHF. The CDR3 DNA sequence: TGTGCCAGCTCACCATCTCCATGGAATAGCAATCAGCCCCAGCATTTT. V and J are TRBV18 and TRBJ1-5; D is unclear. Trimming removed 2 bases from V and 0 bases from J, with 11 bases in between. Per germline, CDR1 KGHSH and CDR2 LQKENI. The CDR3 runs 16 residues.

This clonotype was recorded many times. V gene TRBV5-5 combines with J gene TRBJ2-5; possible D gene TRBD2, 5 bases. V was clipped by 2 bases and J by 5 bases, with 13 bases between them. CDR3 size: 14 residues. CDR1 SGHKS and CDR2 YYEKEE come from the germline V gene (reference sequence). As DNA, the CDR3 is TGTGCCAGCAGCTTCGGTGGAGGATTGGAGACCCAGTACTTC. Protein: CASSFGGGLETQYF.

This clonotype was seen only a few times. At one boundary the junction diverges from the germline segment, which might be a read error. J is TRBJ2-5 and V is TRBV7-7; D not certain. Germline CDR1 SSHAT, CDR2 FNYEAQ (reference sequence). The CDR3 is 14 residues long. CDR3 region: CASSPSWESETQYF. The CDR3 nucleotides are TGTGCTAGCAGCCCTTCGTGGGAATCGGAGACCCAGTACTTC.